The entry that follows covers one TCR beta chain sequence. The antigen remains unidentified. This CDR3 is 20 amino acids long. CDR1 is GTSNPN, CDR2 SVGIG, per germline (reference sequence). After removal of 0 bases from V and 1 base from J, the junction contained 13 bases not matched to a gene. The sample originates from a study of CD8+ T cells in alopecia areata. Study summary: Treatment comprised oral tofacitinib, 5 to 10 mg twice daily, in treated patients. For 6 to 18 months, tofacitinib was taken, and 6 months off drug followed. General study results and limits: Uncertain still, given a single nonresponder, is whether baseline CD8+ expansion links to response.

Sample treatment: oral pan-JAK inhibitor, 5-10 mg twice daily. As the sequencing template, cDNA was produced by extracting RNA and reverse transcribing it. Sequencing used immunoSEQ multiplex PCR; TCRdb keeps in-frame clones, though not all of them. In the table there are 150,000 to 200,000 clones, less than 80% of which are singletons. The material was CD4+ T cells sorted from blood, obtained at week 24, from a patient treated with tofacitinib. The sequence came from a human donor with alopecia areata. The chain has TRBV30 and TRBJ2-2, with 11 positions matching TRBD1. CDR3 in amino acids: CAWSVQTGDRGSRNTGELFF. CDR3 nucleotide sequence: TGTGCCTGGAGTGTCCAAACTGGGGACAGGGGGAGTCGGAACACCGGGGAGCTGTTTTTT. The complete variable domain, with remaining parts taken from reference TRBV30 and TRBJ2-2, reads SQTIHQWPATLVQPVGSPLSLECTVEGTSNPNLYWYRQAAGRGLQLLFYSVGIGQISSEVPQNLSASRPQDRQFILSSKKLLLSDSGFYLCAWSVQTGDRGSRNTGELFFGEGSRLTVL.